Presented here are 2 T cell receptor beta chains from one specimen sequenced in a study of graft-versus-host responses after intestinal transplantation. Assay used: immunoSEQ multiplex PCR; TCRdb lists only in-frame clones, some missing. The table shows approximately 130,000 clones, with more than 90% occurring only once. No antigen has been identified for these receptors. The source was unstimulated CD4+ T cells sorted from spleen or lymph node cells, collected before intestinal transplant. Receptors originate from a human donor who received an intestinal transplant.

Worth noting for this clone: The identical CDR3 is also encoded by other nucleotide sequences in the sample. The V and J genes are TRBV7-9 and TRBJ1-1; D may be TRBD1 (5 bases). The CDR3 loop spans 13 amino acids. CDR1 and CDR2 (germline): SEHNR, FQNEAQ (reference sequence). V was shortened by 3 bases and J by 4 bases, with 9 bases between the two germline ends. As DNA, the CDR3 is TGTGCCAGCAGCTTGCAGGGAGGCACTGAAGCTTTCTTT. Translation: CASSLQGGTEAFF.

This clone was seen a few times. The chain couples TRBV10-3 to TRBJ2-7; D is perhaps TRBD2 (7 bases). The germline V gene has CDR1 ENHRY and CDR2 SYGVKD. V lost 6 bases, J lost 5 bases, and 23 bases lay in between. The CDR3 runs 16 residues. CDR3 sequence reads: CAISRGVQGGEDEQYF. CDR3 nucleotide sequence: TGTGCCATCAGCCGAGGGGTCCAAGGGGGGGAGGACGAGCAGTACTTC.